This entry describes one T cell receptor beta chain. Its specificity is not known. Random hexamers were used to reverse transcribe the RNA input (about 0.5 to 1 ug). The TCR beta CDR3 was amplified by immunoSEQ multiplex PCR across 54 Vbeta, 13 Jbeta. Each CDR3 protein gets one entry after TCRdb re-called the immunoSEQ multiplex PCR reads with MiXCR. The profile shows 200,000 or so distinct CDR3 sequences, about 94% of them singletons. CDR3 length equals 14 residues. Trimming took off 3 bases at V and 4 bases at J, with 13 bases between the two ends. Per germline, CDR1 LNHNV and CDR2 YYDKDF (reference sequence). This specimen comes from a study of CD8 T cells in Susac syndrome. Study-wide results and limits: An acknowledgment was made by the study that its TCR sequencing and HLA analysis involved relatively few individuals.

Sequencing of TCR beta was performed on blood CD8+ T cells and on blood CD4+ T cells. TEMRA cells were FACS-enriched, and CD8+ and CD4+ T cells were isolated negatively. The clonotype was recovered from a human donor with multiple sclerosis. The material sequenced was CD8+ T cells from PBMCs. This rearrangement joins TRBV15 to TRBJ2-7, with D possibly being TRBD2 (6 bases). The CDR3 DNA is TGTGCCACCAGCAGGGAAGGGACTCCTTACGAGCAGTACTTC. It translates to CATSREGTPYEQYF.